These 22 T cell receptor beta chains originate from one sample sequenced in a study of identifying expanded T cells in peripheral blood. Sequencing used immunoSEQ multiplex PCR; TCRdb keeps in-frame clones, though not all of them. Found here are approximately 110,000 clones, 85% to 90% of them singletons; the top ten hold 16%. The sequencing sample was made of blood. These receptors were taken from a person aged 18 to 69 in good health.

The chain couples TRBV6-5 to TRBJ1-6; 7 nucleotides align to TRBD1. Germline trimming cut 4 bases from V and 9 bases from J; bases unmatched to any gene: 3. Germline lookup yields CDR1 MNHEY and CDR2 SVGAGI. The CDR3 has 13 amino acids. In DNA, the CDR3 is TGTGCCAGCAGTTTATACAGGGGTTCACCCCTCCACTTT. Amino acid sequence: CASSLYRGSPLHF.

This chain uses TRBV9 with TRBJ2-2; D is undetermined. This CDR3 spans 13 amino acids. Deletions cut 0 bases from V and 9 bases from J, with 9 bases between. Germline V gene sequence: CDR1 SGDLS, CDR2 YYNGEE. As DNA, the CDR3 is TGTGCCAGCAGCGTAGTTGGTCGCTGGGAGCTGTTTTTT. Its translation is CASSVVGRWELFF.

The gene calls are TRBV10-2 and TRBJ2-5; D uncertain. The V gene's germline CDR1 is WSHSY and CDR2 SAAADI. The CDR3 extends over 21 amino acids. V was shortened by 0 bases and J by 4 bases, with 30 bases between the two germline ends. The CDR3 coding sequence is TGCGCCAGCAGTGAGTCGAGTATTTCGGCTCCAGATACCCACAACTCAGAGACCCAGTACTTC. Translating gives CASSESSISAPDTHNSETQYF.

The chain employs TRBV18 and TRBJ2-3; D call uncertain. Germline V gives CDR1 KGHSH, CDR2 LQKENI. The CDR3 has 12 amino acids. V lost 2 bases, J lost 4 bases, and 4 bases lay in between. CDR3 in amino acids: CASSPGPDTQYF. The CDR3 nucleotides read TGTGCCAGCTCACCAGGCCCAGATACGCAGTATTTT.

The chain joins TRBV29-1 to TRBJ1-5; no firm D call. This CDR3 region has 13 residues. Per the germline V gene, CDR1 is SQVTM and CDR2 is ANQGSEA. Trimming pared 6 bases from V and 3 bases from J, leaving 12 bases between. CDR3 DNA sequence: TGCAGCGTATCCGGCGCTCCCAATCAGCCCCAGCATTTT. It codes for CSVSGAPNQPQHF. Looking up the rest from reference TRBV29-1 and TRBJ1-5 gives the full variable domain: SAVISQKPSRDICQRGTSLTIQCQVDSQVTMMFWYRQQPGQSLTLIATANQGSEATYESGFVIDKFPISRPNLTFSTLTVSNMSPEDSSIYLCSVSGAPNQPQHFGDGTRLSIL.

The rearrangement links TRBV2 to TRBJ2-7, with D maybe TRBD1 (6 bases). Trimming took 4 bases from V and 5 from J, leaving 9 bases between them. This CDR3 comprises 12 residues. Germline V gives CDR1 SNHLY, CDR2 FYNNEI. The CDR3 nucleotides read TGTGCCAGCAGTGGCAGGGGCAACGAGCAGTACTTC. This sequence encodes CASSGRGNEQYF.

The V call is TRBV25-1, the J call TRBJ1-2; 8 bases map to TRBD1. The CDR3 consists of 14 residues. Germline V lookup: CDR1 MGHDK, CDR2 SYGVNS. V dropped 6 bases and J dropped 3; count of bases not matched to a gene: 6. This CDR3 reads CASSETGADYGYTF. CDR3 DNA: TGTGCCAGCAGCGAGACAGGGGCTGACTATGGCTACACCTTC.

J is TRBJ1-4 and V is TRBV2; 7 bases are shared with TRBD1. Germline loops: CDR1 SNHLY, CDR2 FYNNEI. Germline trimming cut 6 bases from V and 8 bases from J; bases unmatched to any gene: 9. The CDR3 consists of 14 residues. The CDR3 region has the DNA TGTGCCAGCAGCGGATCCTACAGGGGAGAAAAACTGTTTTTT. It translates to CASSGSYRGEKLFF.

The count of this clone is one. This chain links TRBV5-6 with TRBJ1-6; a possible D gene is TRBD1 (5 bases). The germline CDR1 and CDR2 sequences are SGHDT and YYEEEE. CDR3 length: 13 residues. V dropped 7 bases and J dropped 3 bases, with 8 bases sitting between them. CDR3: CASHDSYNSPLHF. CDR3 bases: TGTGCCAGCCACGACAGCTATAATTCACCCCTCCACTTT.

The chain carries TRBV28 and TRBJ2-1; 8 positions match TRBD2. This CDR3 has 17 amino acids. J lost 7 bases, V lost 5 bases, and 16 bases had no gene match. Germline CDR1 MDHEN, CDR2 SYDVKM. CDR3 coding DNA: TGTGCCAGCAGTCCCCTTCCCCAGCGGGGGAGTTTGAATGAGCAGTTCTTC. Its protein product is CASSPLPQRGSLNEQFF.

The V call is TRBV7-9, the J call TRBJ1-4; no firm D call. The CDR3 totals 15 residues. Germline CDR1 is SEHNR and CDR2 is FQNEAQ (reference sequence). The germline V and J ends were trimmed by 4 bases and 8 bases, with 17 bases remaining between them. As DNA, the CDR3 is TGTGCCAGCAGCTCCACTCCGGACCTACGGGAAAAACTGTTTTTT. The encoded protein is CASSSTPDLREKLFF.

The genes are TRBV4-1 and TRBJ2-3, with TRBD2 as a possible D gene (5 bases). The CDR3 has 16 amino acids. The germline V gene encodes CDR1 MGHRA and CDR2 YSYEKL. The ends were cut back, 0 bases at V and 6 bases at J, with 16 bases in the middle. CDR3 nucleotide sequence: TGCGCCAGCAGCCAAGAGACGGGGATCCTAGGGGATACGCAGTATTTT. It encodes CASSQETGILGDTQYF.

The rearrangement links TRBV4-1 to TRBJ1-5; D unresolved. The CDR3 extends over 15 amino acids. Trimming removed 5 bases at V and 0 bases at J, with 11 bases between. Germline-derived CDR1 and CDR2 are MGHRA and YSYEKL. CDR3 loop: CASSEPGLSNQPQHF. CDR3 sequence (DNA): TGCGCCAGCAGCGAACCTGGACTTAGCAATCAGCCCCAGCATTTT.

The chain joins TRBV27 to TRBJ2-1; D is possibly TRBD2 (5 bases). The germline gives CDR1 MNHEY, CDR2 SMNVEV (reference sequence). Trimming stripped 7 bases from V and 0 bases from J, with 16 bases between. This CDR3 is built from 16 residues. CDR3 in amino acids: CASTPRVGDSYNEQFF. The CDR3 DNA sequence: TGTGCCAGCACCCCTCGGGTCGGGGACTCCTACAATGAGCAGTTCTTC.

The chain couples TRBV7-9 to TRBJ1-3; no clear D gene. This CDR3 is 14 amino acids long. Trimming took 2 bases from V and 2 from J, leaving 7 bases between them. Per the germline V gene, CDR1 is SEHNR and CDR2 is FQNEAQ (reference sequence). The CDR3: CASSLFSAGNTIYF. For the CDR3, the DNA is TGTGCCAGCAGCTTATTTTCGGCTGGAAACACCATATATTTT.

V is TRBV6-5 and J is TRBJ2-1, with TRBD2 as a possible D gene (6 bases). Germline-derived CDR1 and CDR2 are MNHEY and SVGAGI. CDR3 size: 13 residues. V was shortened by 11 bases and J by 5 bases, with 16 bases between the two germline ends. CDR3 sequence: CASRWGVDNEQFF. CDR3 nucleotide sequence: TGTGCCTCGAGGTGGGGGGTAGACAATGAGCAGTTCTTC.

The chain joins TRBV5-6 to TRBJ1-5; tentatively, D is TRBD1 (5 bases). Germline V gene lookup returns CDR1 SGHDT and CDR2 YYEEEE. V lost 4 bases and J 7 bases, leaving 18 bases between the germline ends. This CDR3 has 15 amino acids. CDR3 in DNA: TGTGCCAGCAGCCTGAATGGGGGGGGAAGACAGCCCCAGCATTTT. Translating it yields CASSLNGGGRQPQHF.

The CDR3 reads CASSNTGASTDTQYF. The DNA for the CDR3 is TGTGCCAGCAGTAACACAGGGGCGAGCACAGATACGCAGTATTTT. The chain recombines TRBV6-1 with TRBJ2-3; 7 bases are shared with TRBD1. The junction had 5 bases not matched to a gene; V was cut back by 5 bases and J by 0 bases. CDR1 MNHNS and CDR2 SASEGT come from the germline V gene. The CDR3 consists of 15 residues.

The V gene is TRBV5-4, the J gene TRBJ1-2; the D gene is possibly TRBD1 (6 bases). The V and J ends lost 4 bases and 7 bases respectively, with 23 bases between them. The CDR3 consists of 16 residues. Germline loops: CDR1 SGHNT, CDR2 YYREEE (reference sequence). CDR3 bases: TGTGCCAGCAGCCTTGGCGATACAGGGTCCAGGGTTGGCTACACCTTC. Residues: CASSLGDTGSRVGYTF.

CDR3 DNA sequence: TGTGCCAGCAGCTTAGCAGGGACGTTCGGTTACGAGCAGTACTTC. This encodes CASSLAGTFGYEQYF. This rearrangement joins TRBV7-9 to TRBJ2-7; TRBD1 or TRBD2 may be the D gene (5 bases each). Germline V CDR1 and CDR2: SEHNR, FQNEAQ (reference sequence). The CDR3 length is 15 residues. V lost 0 bases and J lost 4, with 13 bases in between. Full variable domain (missing parts from reference TRBV7-9 and TRBJ2-7): DTGVSQNPRHKITKRGQNVTFRCDPISEHNRLYWYRQTLGQGPEFLTYFQNEAQLEKSRLLSDRFSAERPKGSFSTLEIQRTEQGDSAMYLCASSLAGTFGYEQYFGPGTRLTVT.

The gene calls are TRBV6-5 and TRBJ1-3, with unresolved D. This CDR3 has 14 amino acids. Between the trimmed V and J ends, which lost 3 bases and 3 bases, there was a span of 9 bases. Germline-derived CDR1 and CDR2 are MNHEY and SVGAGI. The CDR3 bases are TGTGCCAGCAGTTATAAGGGTGTTGGAAACACCATATATTTT. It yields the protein CASSYKGVGNTIYF.

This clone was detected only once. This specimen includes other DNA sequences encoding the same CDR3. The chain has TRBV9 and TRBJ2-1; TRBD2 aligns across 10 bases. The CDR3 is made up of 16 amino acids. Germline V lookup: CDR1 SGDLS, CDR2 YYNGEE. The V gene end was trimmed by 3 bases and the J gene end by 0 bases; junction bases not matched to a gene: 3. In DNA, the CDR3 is TGTGCCAGCAGCGGTAGCGGGGGGAGCTCCTACAATGAGCAGTTCTTC. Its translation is CASSGSGGSSYNEQFF.